The sequence of this TCR beta chain was determined in a study of CD8 T cells in Susac syndrome. Turning to the study itself: Clinical remission applied to under 10 sequenced Susac syndrome patients, and more than five had active disease.

A quantity of about 0.45 to 1 ug RNA underwent reverse transcription using random hexamers. TCRdb re-called the immunoSEQ multiplex PCR reads with MiXCR, one entry per CDR3 protein. The table has 100,000 to 110,000 distinct CDR3 sequences, roughly 96% seen once. TCR beta sequencing was performed on blood CD8+ and CD4+ T cells. Trimming cost V 5 bases and J 7 bases; bases outside gene matches: 10. CDR1 is DFQATT and CDR2 is SNEGSKA in the germline V gene (reference sequence). The CDR3 contains 14 residues. Sequencing was carried out using CD8+ T cells from PBMCs. The receptor's source is a human donor with Susac syndrome. The rearrangement joins TRBV20-1 to TRBJ1-2; 10 nucleotides align to TRBD1. The CDR3 spells CSAPSTGGPGGYTF. The CDR3, as DNA: TGCAGTGCTCCCTCGACAGGGGGCCCGGGTGGCTACACCTTC.